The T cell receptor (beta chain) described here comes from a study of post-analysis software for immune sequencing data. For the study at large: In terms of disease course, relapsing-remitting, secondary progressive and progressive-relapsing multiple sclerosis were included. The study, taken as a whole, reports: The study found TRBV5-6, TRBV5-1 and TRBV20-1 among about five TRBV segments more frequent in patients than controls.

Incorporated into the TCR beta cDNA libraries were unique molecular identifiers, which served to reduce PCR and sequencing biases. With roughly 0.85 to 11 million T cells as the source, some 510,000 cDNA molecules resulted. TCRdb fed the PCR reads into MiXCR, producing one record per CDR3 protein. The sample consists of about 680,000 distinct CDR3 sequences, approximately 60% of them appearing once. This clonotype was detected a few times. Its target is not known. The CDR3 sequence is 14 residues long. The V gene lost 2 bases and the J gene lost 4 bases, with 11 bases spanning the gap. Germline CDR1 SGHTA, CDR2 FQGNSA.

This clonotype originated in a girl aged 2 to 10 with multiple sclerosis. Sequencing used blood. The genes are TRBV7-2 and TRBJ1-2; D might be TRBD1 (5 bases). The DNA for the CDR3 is TGTGCCAGCAGCTTACAGGGACCCATCTATGGCTACACCTTC. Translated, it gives CASSLQGPIYGYTF. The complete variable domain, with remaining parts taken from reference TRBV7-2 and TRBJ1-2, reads GAGVSQSPSNKVTEKGKDVELRCDPISGHTALYWYRQSLGQGLEFLIYFQGNSAPDKSGLPSDRFSAERTGGSVSTLTIQRTQQEDSAVYLCASSLQGPIYGYTFGSGTRLTVV.